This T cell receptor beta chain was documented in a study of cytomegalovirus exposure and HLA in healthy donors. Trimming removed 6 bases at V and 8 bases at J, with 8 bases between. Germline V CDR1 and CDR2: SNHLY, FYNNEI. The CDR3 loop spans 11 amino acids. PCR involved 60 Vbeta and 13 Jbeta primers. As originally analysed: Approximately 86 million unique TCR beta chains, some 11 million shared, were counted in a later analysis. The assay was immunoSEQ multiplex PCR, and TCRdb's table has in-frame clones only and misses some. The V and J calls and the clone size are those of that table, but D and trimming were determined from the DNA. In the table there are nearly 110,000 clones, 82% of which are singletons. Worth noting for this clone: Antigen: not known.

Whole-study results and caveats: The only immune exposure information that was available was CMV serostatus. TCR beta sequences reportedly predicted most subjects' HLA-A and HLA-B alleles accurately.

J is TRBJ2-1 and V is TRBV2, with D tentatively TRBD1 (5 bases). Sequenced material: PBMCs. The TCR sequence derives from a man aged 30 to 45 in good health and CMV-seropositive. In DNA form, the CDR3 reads TGTGCCAGCAGAGGGGCCGATGAGCAGTTCTTC. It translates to CASRGADEQFF.